This paragraph reports one T cell receptor (beta chain). No antigen is known for it. The germline V gene has CDR1 SGHRS and CDR2 YFSETQ. Trimming took 0 bases from V and 4 from J, leaving 16 bases between them. The CDR3 covers 17 residues. The sample comes from a study of cytomegalovirus exposure and HLA in healthy donors. Study-wide findings and caveats: Later analysis demonstrated an association between a missense DCLRE1C variant and TCR beta V- and J-gene trimming. Donors belonging to an Asian-associated ancestry cluster reportedly showed fewer N-insertions in productive TCRs than the approximately 700-donor mean, according to what a later analysis found.

The study ran its PCR with 60 Vbeta and 13 Jbeta primers. Original analysis: Approximately 73 million unique TCR beta chains, 10 million to 14 million shared, were counted in a later analysis. The method was immunoSEQ multiplex PCR; TCRdb's version includes in-frame clones alone and lacks a portion of them. That table gives V, J and clone size, and the DNA gave D and trimming. The sample lists roughly 190,000 clones; approximately 82% were seen once. This chain uses TRBV5-1 with TRBJ2-2; unclear D gene. This clonotype originated in a man aged 40-49 years in good health and CMV-seropositive. Sequenced material: PBMCs. This CDR3 is CASSLVSQIDPTGELFF. The CDR3 nucleotides are TGCGCCAGCAGCTTGGTTTCACAGATTGATCCCACCGGGGAGCTGTTTTTT.